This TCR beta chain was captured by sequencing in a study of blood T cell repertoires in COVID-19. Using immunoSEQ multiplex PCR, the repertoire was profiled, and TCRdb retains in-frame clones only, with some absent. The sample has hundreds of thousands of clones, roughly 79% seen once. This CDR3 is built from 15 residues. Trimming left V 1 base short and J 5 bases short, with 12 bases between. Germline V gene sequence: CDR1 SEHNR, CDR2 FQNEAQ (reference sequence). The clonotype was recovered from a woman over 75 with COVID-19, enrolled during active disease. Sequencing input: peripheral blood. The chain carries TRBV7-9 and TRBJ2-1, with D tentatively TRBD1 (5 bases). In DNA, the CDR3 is TGTGCCAGCAGCTTAGGGCAGGGTATAGACAATGAGCAGTTCTTC. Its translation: CASSLGQGIDNEQFF.